This T cell receptor beta chain was recorded in a study of early T cells in non-severe SARS-CoV-2 infection. Looking at the study overall: With bulk RNA from unsorted whole blood as input, sequencing yielded unpaired chains. Findings and caveats of the study: Missing private and CD4 specificities, VDJdb matching favored anti-spike CD8 responses.

Individual cDNA molecules each received unique molecular identifiers attached to them. MiXCR, run by TCRdb on the 5' RACE reads, gives a single entry per CDR3 protein. The table records about 63,000 distinct CDR3 sequences, approximately 13% of them present only once. CDR3 length equals 17 residues. CDR1 and CDR2 (germline): ENHRY, SYGVKD. J lost 6 bases, V lost 4 bases, and 16 bases had no gene match. This clonotype was observed at least ten times. Its antigen is unknown. The sample was whole blood. The genes are TRBV10-3 and TRBJ2-3; 7 bases are shared with TRBD2. This sequence was found in an adult who was a healthcare worker with PCR-confirmed SARS-CoV-2 infection or an uninfected control (not recorded which). The CDR3 spells CAISANRGEGIGDTQYF. The CDR3 DNA sequence: TGTGCCATCAGTGCGAACCGGGGGGAAGGCATTGGGGATACGCAGTATTTT.